This TCR beta chain was observed in a study of cytomegalovirus exposure and HLA in healthy donors. Study summary: As an earlier analysis found, around 200 million T cells yielded fewer than 130 million unique TCR beta sequences. Study-wide findings and caveats: Later analysis demonstrated an association between a missense DCLRE1C variant and TCR beta V- and J-gene trimming.

Losses at the gene ends were 2 bases for V and 0 bases for J; bases not matched to a gene: 11. Germline V lookup: CDR1 MDHEN, CDR2 SYDVKM. CDR3 length equals 18 residues. Amplification used 60 Vbeta primers and 13 Jbeta primers. The table came from immunoSEQ multiplex PCR; TCRdb's copy has only in-frame clones and leaves some out. The sample records 65,000 to 90,000 clones, roughly 78% being singletons. In the case of this clone: The antigen remains undetermined.

The chain has TRBV28 and TRBJ1-2, with TRBD1 matching 8 bases. The sequence came from a young man in good health and CMV-seronegative. The material sequenced was PBMCs. CDR3 region: CASSLRRNRGGTNYGYTF. CDR3 nucleotides: TGTGCCAGCAGTTTAAGGCGTAACAGGGGGGGGACTAACTATGGCTACACCTTC.